These T cell receptor beta chains were read from a single sample in a study of blood T cells in healthy people across ages. One entry per CDR3 protein, called by TCRdb with MiXCR from the 5' RACE reads. Of approximately 320,000 distinct CDR3 sequences in the sample, around 29% were seen once. Sequencing was carried out using blood. The receptors originated from a woman in her 70s in good health. CDR3s include the opening cysteine and the closing phenylalanine or tryptophan. The D gene is left open where the match is weak. Not every row has a clone size; where given, it reads once, few, many or a size class.

d_call: .
v_call: TRBV20-1
clone_size: .
j_call: TRBJ2-4
cdr3_length: 15
cdr3_nt: TGCAGTGCTATAAAGCTCACCGGGGCCAAAAACATTCAGTACTTC
cdr3_aa: CSAIKLTGAKNIQYF

d_call: TRBD2
v_call: TRBV7-9
clone_size: .
j_call: TRBJ2-1
cdr3_length: 15
cdr3_nt: TGTGCCAGCAGAATACCAGCGGGGGCCCTTAATGAGCAGTTCTTC
cdr3_aa: CASRIPAGALNEQFF

d_call: .
v_call: TRBV7-2
clone_size: .
j_call: TRBJ2-1
cdr3_length: 17
cdr3_nt: TGTGCCAGCAGCTTAGAATGGCCGGGGTTATCGCGCGATGAGCAGTTCTTC
cdr3_aa: CASSLEWPGLSRDEQFF

d_call: TRBD2
v_call: TRBV28
clone_size: many
j_call: TRBJ2-1
cdr3_length: 15
cdr3_nt: TGTGCCAGCAGTTTTTCAGCGGGGTTATACAATGAGCAGTTCTTC
cdr3_aa: CASSFSAGLYNEQFF

d_call: .
v_call: TRBV20-1
clone_size: few
j_call: TRBJ2-3
cdr3_length: 11
cdr3_nt: TGCAGTGTCGGGAGTATAGATACGCAGTATTTT
cdr3_aa: CSVGSIDTQYF

d_call: .
v_call: TRBV19
clone_size: .
j_call: TRBJ2-1
cdr3_length: 15
cdr3_nt: TGTGCCAGTAGTATACCCGGGAGTTCCTACAATGAGCAGTTCTTC
cdr3_aa: CASSIPGSSYNEQFF

d_call: TRBD2
v_call: TRBV20-1
clone_size: .
j_call: TRBJ2-7
cdr3_length: 13
cdr3_nt: TGCGGTGCCTCCTTTAGCGGGAATCACGAGCAGTACTTC
cdr3_aa: CGASFSGNHEQYF

d_call: .
v_call: TRBV20-1
clone_size: few
j_call: TRBJ2-3
cdr3_length: 12
cdr3_nt: TGCAGTGCTAGGAGGAGCACAGATACGCAGTATTTT
cdr3_aa: CSARRSTDTQYF

d_call: TRBD2
v_call: TRBV11-2
clone_size: .
j_call: TRBJ2-7
cdr3_length: 17
cdr3_nt: TGTGCCAGCAGCTTAGATTTTGACGGGACTAAGCCCTACGAGCAGTACTTC
cdr3_aa: CASSLDFDGTKPYEQYF

d_call: .
v_call: TRBV28
clone_size: .
j_call: TRBJ2-1
cdr3_length: 17
cdr3_nt: TGTGCCAGCAGTTCTACCCTTCAGCGTGTCTCCTACAATGAGCAGTTCTTC
cdr3_aa: CASSSTLQRVSYNEQFF

d_call: .
v_call: TRBV3-1
clone_size: .
j_call: TRBJ1-5
cdr3_length: 12
cdr3_nt: TGTGCCAGCAGCTTAGCCGAGGCCCCCCAGCATTTT
cdr3_aa: CASSLAEAPQHF

d_call: .
v_call: TRBV7-3
clone_size: few
j_call: TRBJ2-5
cdr3_length: 15
cdr3_nt: TGTGCCAGCAGCTTGATGGGCAGGGCTCAAGAGACCCAGTACTTC
cdr3_aa: CASSLMGRAQETQYF

d_call: .
v_call: TRBV29-1
clone_size: many
j_call: TRBJ2-3
cdr3_length: 15
cdr3_nt: TGCAGCGTTGAATTATTCGACAGCCCCACAGATACGCAGTATTTT
cdr3_aa: CSVELFDSPTDTQYF

d_call: .
v_call: TRBV3-1
clone_size: .
j_call: TRBJ2-5
cdr3_length: 12
cdr3_nt: TGTGCCAGCAGCCCGACCTGGGGGACCCAGTACTTC
cdr3_aa: CASSPTWGTQYF

d_call: .
v_call: TRBV7-8
clone_size: .
j_call: TRBJ1-5
cdr3_length: 14
cdr3_nt: TGTGCCAGCGCTAAGGATGGCAACAATCAGCCCCAGCATTTT
cdr3_aa: CASAKDGNNQPQHF

d_call: .
v_call: TRBV29-1
clone_size: .
j_call: TRBJ2-1
cdr3_length: 13
cdr3_nt: TGCGGCGTTGCTAACATGGATATGAATGAGCAGTTCTTC
cdr3_aa: CGVANMDMNEQFF

d_call: .
v_call: TRBV6-6
clone_size: .
j_call: TRBJ1-5
cdr3_length: 15
cdr3_nt: TGTGCCTGCAGTCCCGGACGGAAGCGAGGGCAGCCCCAGCATTTT
cdr3_aa: CACSPGRKRGQPQHF

d_call: .
v_call: TRBV28
clone_size: few
j_call: TRBJ2-6
cdr3_length: 16
cdr3_nt: TGTGCCAGCAGTTTGGGATTAAGCTCTGGGGCCAACGTCCTGACTTTC
cdr3_aa: CASSLGLSSGANVLTF

d_call: .
v_call: TRBV6-2/TRBV6-3
clone_size: .
j_call: TRBJ1-2
cdr3_length: 14
cdr3_nt: TGTGCCAGCAGATCGGACGGCGCCAACTATGGCTACACCTTC
cdr3_aa: CASRSDGANYGYTF

d_call: TRBD2
v_call: TRBV7-2
clone_size: few
j_call: TRBJ2-3
cdr3_length: 14
cdr3_nt: TGTGCCAGCACCCCGACTAGCGGGGGAGATACGCAGTATTTT
cdr3_aa: CASTPTSGGDTQYF

d_call: .
v_call: TRBV7-6
clone_size: .
j_call: TRBJ2-7
cdr3_length: 11
cdr3_nt: TGTGCCAGCAGCTTTCAGGGCGAGCAGTACTTC
cdr3_aa: CASSFQGEQYF

d_call: TRBD2
v_call: TRBV7-2
clone_size: many
j_call: TRBJ2-5
cdr3_length: 13
cdr3_nt: TGTGCCAGCAGAAAGACAGCGGGGGAGACCCAGTACTTC
cdr3_aa: CASRKTAGETQYF

d_call: .
v_call: TRBV29-1
clone_size: .
j_call: TRBJ1-1
cdr3_length: 11
cdr3_nt: TGCAGCGGATTAGTCGGGGTTAGGGCTTTCTTT
cdr3_aa: CSGLVGVRAFF

d_call: TRBD1
v_call: TRBV7-2
clone_size: many
j_call: TRBJ2-7
cdr3_length: 15
cdr3_nt: TGTGCCAGCAGCTACGACCGGGACAGGTCCTACGAGCAGTACTTC
cdr3_aa: CASSYDRDRSYEQYF

d_call: .
v_call: TRBV28
clone_size: .
j_call: TRBJ1-4
cdr3_length: 13
cdr3_nt: TGTGCCAGCAGTGTACTACTTAATGAAAAACTGTTTTTT
cdr3_aa: CASSVLLNEKLFF

d_call: TRBD2
v_call: TRBV6-2/TRBV6-3
clone_size: .
j_call: TRBJ2-7
cdr3_length: 15
cdr3_nt: TGTGCCAGCACTACAAGCGGGAGGGGGAACTACGAGCAGTACTTC
cdr3_aa: CASTTSGRGNYEQYF

d_call: .
v_call: TRBV5-1
clone_size: few
j_call: TRBJ2-5
cdr3_length: 12
cdr3_nt: TGCGCCAGCAGCTTCGAGCCAGAGACCCAGTACTTC
cdr3_aa: CASSFEPETQYF

d_call: TRBD2
v_call: TRBV9
clone_size: .
j_call: TRBJ2-2
cdr3_length: 18
cdr3_nt: TGTGCCAGCAGCGTAGATCTAGCGGGAGGCCAACATGGCGGGGAGCTGTTTTTT
cdr3_aa: CASSVDLAGGQHGGELFF

d_call: TRBD1
v_call: TRBV9
clone_size: .
j_call: TRBJ1-4
cdr3_length: 14
cdr3_nt: TGTGCCAGCAGCCACCCGACAGGGGATGAAAAACTGTTTTTT
cdr3_aa: CASSHPTGDEKLFF

d_call: .
v_call: TRBV12-3/TRBV12-4
clone_size: .
j_call: TRBJ1-3
cdr3_length: 13
cdr3_nt: TGTGCCAGCAGTACGAACCAAGGAAACACCATATATTTT
cdr3_aa: CASSTNQGNTIYF

d_call: TRBD2
v_call: TRBV7-2
clone_size: .
j_call: TRBJ2-2
cdr3_length: 15
cdr3_nt: TGTGCCAGCAGCTTCCCGGGACTAGCGGGAGAGGAGCTGTTTTTT
cdr3_aa: CASSFPGLAGEELFF

d_call: .
v_call: TRBV2
clone_size: few
j_call: TRBJ2-5
cdr3_length: 11
cdr3_nt: TGTGCCAGTCAGCTTCAAGAGACCCAGTACTTC
cdr3_aa: CASQLQETQYF

d_call: TRBD2
v_call: TRBV2
clone_size: .
j_call: TRBJ2-1
cdr3_length: 12
cdr3_nt: TGTGCAGACGGCGGGAGGGCTGATGAGCAGTTCTTC
cdr3_aa: CADGGRADEQFF

d_call: TRBD2
v_call: TRBV2
clone_size: .
j_call: TRBJ2-5
cdr3_length: 14
cdr3_nt: TGTGCCAGCCGGCTAGCGGGACCACAAGAGACCCAGTACTTC
cdr3_aa: CASRLAGPQETQYF

d_call: TRBD1
v_call: TRBV6-2/TRBV6-3
clone_size: .
j_call: TRBJ1-5
cdr3_length: 15
cdr3_nt: TGTGCCAGCAGTTTACGACAGGGGGATCGTCAGCCCCAGCATTTT
cdr3_aa: CASSLRQGDRQPQHF

d_call: TRBD1
v_call: TRBV11-3
clone_size: .
j_call: TRBJ1-2
cdr3_length: 14
cdr3_nt: TGTGCCAGCAGCCCTTCGCCGGGACAGGGATGCTACACCTTC
cdr3_aa: CASSPSPGQGCYTF

d_call: .
v_call: TRBV18
clone_size: few
j_call: TRBJ1-4
cdr3_length: 15
cdr3_nt: TGTGTCAGCTCACCCCGTTCCGGGGTTAATGAAAAACTGTTTTTT
cdr3_aa: CVSSPRSGVNEKLFF

d_call: .
v_call: TRBV5-1
clone_size: .
j_call: TRBJ2-5
cdr3_length: 14
cdr3_nt: TGCGCCAGCAGCTTCAGAGGACAGAAAGAGACCCAGTACTTC
cdr3_aa: CASSFRGQKETQYF

d_call: .
v_call: TRBV6-1
clone_size: .
j_call: TRBJ1-1
cdr3_length: 15
cdr3_nt: TGTGCCAGCAGTGAAGCTTGGAGTATGAACACTGAAGCTTTCTTT
cdr3_aa: CASSEAWSMNTEAFF

d_call: .
v_call: TRBV4-1
clone_size: many
j_call: TRBJ2-3
cdr3_length: 13
cdr3_nt: TGCGCCAGCAGCCTCCCCTTTGAGGATACGCAGTATTTT
cdr3_aa: CASSLPFEDTQYF

d_call: .
v_call: TRBV12-3/TRBV12-4
clone_size: .
j_call: TRBJ2-3
cdr3_length: 12
cdr3_nt: TGTGCCAGCAGTTTTGGGGTGCATACGCAGTATTTT
cdr3_aa: CASSFGVHTQYF

d_call: TRBD1
v_call: TRBV19
clone_size: few
j_call: TRBJ2-7
cdr3_length: 13
cdr3_nt: TGTGCCAGTGCCACAGGGGAAGGCTACGAGCAGTACTTC
cdr3_aa: CASATGEGYEQYF

d_call: .
v_call: TRBV20-1
clone_size: many
j_call: TRBJ2-7
cdr3_length: 14
cdr3_nt: TGCAGTGCTAGAATAGCGGATAGCTCCTACGAGCAGTACTTC
cdr3_aa: CSARIADSSYEQYF

d_call: TRBD2
v_call: TRBV3-1
clone_size: few
j_call: TRBJ2-7
cdr3_length: 15
cdr3_nt: TGTGCCAGCAGCCAAGCGGGACTAGCGGTTGACGAGCAGTACTTC
cdr3_aa: CASSQAGLAVDEQYF

d_call: .
v_call: TRBV5-6
clone_size: .
j_call: TRBJ2-7
cdr3_length: 14
cdr3_nt: TGTGCCAGCAGCTTTTATGGGACGTCCTACGAGCAGTACTTC
cdr3_aa: CASSFYGTSYEQYF

d_call: TRBD2
v_call: TRBV5-1
clone_size: .
j_call: TRBJ2-3
cdr3_length: 15
cdr3_nt: TGCGCCAGCAGCCAAGGGACTACTTCTTCAGATACGCAGTATTTT
cdr3_aa: CASSQGTTSSDTQYF

d_call: .
v_call: TRBV5-1
clone_size: .
j_call: TRBJ2-2
cdr3_length: 15
cdr3_nt: TGCGCCAGCAGCTTGATGCAACCGAACACCGGGGAGCTGTTTTTT
cdr3_aa: CASSLMQPNTGELFF

d_call: .
v_call: TRBV4-1
clone_size: few
j_call: TRBJ2-5
cdr3_length: 19
cdr3_nt: TGCGCCAGCAGCCAAGATCCCGGAGAAGCCCCCGACTTTCAAGAGACCCAGTACTTC
cdr3_aa: CASSQDPGEAPDFQETQYF

d_call: .
v_call: TRBV28
clone_size: .
j_call: TRBJ2-1
cdr3_length: 16
cdr3_nt: TGTGCCAGCAGTTTATCCATAGCGGACTCCTACAATGAGCAGTTCTTC
cdr3_aa: CASSLSIADSYNEQFF

d_call: TRBD2
v_call: TRBV6-1
clone_size: .
j_call: TRBJ2-3
cdr3_length: 19
cdr3_nt: TGTGCCAGCAGGCCATGGGGAACTAGCGGGGGCCGGGGCACAGATACGCAGTATTTT
cdr3_aa: CASRPWGTSGGRGTDTQYF

d_call: .
v_call: TRBV28
clone_size: few
j_call: TRBJ1-1
cdr3_length: 12
cdr3_nt: TGTGTCCTAGGGGGAATGAACACTGAAGCTTTCTTT
cdr3_aa: CVLGGMNTEAFF

d_call: TRBD2
v_call: TRBV7-9
clone_size: few
j_call: TRBJ2-3
cdr3_length: 17
cdr3_nt: TGTGCCAGCAGCTTAGTCCGTAGCGGGAGCAACCCAGATACGCAGTATTTT
cdr3_aa: CASSLVRSGSNPDTQYF

d_call: TRBD2
v_call: TRBV28
clone_size: many
j_call: TRBJ2-3
cdr3_length: 14
cdr3_nt: TGTGCCAGCAGTAAAGCGGGAGATCTAGATACGCAGTATTTT
cdr3_aa: CASSKAGDLDTQYF

d_call: .
v_call: TRBV11-1
clone_size: few
j_call: TRBJ2-2
cdr3_length: 14
cdr3_nt: TGTGCCAGCACCGTAGGCTCGCACACCGGGGAGCTGTTTTTT
cdr3_aa: CASTVGSHTGELFF

d_call: .
v_call: TRBV20-1
clone_size: many
j_call: TRBJ2-7
cdr3_length: 14
cdr3_nt: TGCAGTGCTCTCCCGGACTACCCGTCCTACGAGCAGTACTTC
cdr3_aa: CSALPDYPSYEQYF

d_call: TRBD1
v_call: TRBV29-1
clone_size: .
j_call: TRBJ2-7
cdr3_length: 16
cdr3_nt: TGCAGCGTTGAAGACAGACATGGGGACAGGTCCTACGAGCAGTACTTC
cdr3_aa: CSVEDRHGDRSYEQYF